Listed here is a single T cell receptor beta chain. In the source study's methods: For nucleated cells, counts were estimated from reference gene primer amplification. Method: immunoSEQ multiplex PCR; TCRdb's copy keeps in-frame clones and lacks some. The V and J calls and clone size come from that table; D and trimming were worked out from the DNA. The table shows roughly 200,000 clones, with around 86% occurring only once. Between the trimmed V and J ends, which lost 2 bases and 0 bases, there was a span of 11 bases. Germline loops: CDR1 SGDLS, CDR2 YYNGEE. The CDR3 is 16 amino acids. The data derive from a study of blood T cell repertoires in COVID-19. Turning to the study itself: COVID-19 samples from acute and convalescent phases originated in the United States, Italy and Spain. From T cells, B-cell-depleted T cells, or PBMCs came the material, which was cDNA or gDNA.

The rearrangement links TRBV9 to TRBJ2-2, with a tentative D call TRBD2 (6 bases). Sequencing used peripheral blood. The sequence was obtained from a man at least 80 years old with acute or convalescent COVID-19. CDR3: CASSVLGSANTGELFF. The CDR3 DNA follows: TGTGCCAGCAGCGTTCTCGGGAGTGCGAACACCGGGGAGCTGTTTTTT. The complete variable domain, with remaining parts taken from reference TRBV9 and TRBJ2-2, reads DSGVTQTPKHLITATGQRVTLRCSPRSGDLSVYWYQQSLDQGLQFLIQYYNGEERAKGNILERFSAQQFPDLHSELNLSSLELGDSALYFCASSVLGSANTGELFFGEGSRLTVL.